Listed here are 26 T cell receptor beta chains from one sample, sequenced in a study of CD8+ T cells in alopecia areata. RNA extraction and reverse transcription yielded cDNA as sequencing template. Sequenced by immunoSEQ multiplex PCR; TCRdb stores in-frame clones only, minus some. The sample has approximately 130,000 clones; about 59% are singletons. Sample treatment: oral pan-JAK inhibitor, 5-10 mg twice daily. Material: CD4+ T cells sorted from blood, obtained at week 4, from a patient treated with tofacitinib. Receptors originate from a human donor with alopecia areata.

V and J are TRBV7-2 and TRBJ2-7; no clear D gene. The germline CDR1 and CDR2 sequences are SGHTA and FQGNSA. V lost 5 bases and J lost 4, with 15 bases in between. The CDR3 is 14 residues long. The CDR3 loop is CASSPVEFSYEQYF. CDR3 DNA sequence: TGTGCCAGCAGCCCCGTGGAGTTCTCATACGAGCAGTACTTC.

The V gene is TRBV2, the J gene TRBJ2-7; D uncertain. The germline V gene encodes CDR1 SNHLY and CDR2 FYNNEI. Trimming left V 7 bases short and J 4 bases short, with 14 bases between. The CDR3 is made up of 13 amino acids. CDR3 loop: CASKILGKYEQYF. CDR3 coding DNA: TGTGCCAGCAAGATCCTGGGAAAATACGAGCAGTACTTC.

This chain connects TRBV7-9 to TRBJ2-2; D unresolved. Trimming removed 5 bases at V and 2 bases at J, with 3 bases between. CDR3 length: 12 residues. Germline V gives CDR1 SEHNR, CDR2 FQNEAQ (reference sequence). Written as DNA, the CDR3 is TGTGCCAGCAGCCCAAACACCGGGGAGCTGTTTTTT. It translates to CASSPNTGELFF.

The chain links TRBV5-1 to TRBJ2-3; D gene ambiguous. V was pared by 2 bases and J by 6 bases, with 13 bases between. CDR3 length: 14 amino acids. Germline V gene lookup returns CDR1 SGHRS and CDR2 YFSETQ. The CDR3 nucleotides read TGCGCCAGCAGCTTCCGGACGTCCCAGGATACGCAGTATTTT. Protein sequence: CASSFRTSQDTQYF.

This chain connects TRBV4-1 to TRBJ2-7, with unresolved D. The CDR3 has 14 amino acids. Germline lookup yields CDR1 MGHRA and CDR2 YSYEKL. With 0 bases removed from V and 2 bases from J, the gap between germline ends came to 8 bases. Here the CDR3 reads CASSQDSAAYEQYF. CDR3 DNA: TGCGCCAGCAGCCAAGATTCGGCAGCCTACGAGCAGTACTTC.

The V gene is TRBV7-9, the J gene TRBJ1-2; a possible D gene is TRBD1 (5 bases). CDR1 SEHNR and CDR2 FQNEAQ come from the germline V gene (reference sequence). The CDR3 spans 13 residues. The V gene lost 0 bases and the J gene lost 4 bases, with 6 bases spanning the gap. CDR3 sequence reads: CASSLAGVYGYTF. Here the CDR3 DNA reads TGTGCCAGCAGCTTAGCAGGGGTCTATGGCTACACCTTC. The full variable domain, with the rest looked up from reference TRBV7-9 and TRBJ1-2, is DTGVSQNPRHKITKRGQNVTFRCDPISEHNRLYWYRQTLGQGPEFLTYFQNEAQLEKSRLLSDRFSAERPKGSFSTLEIQRTEQGDSAMYLCASSLAGVYGYTFGSGTRLTVV.

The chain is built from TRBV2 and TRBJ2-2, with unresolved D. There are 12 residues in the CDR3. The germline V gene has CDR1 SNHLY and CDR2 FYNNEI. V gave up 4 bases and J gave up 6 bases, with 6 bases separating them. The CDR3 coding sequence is TGTGCCAGCAGTGTGTGGCCCGGGGAGCTGTTTTTT. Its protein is CASSVWPGELFF.

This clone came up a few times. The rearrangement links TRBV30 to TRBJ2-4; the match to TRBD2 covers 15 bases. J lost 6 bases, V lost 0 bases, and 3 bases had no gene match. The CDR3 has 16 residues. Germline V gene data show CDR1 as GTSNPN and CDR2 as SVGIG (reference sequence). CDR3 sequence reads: CAWSVLGLAGGNIQYF. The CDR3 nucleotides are TGTGCCTGGAGTGTACTGGGACTAGCGGGAGGAAACATTCAGTACTTC. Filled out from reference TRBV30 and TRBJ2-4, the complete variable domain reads SQTIHQWPATLVQPVGSPLSLECTVEGTSNPNLYWYRQAAGRGLQLLFYSVGIGQISSEVPQNLSASRPQDRQFILSSKKLLLSDSGFYLCAWSVLGLAGGNIQYFGAGTRLSVL.

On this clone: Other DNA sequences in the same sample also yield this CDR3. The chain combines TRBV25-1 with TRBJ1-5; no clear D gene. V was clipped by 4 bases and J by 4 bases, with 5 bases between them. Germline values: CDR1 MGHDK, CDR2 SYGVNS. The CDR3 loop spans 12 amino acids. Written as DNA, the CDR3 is TGTGCCAGCAGTGTTGGGAATCAGCCCCAGCATTTT. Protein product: CASSVGNQPQHF.

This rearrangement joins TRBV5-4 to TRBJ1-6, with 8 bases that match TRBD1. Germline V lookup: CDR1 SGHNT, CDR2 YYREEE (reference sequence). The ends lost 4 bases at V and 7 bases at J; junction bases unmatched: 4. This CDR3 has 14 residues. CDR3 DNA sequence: TGTGCCAGCAGCCTAAGACAGGGGAATTCACCCCTCCACTTT. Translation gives CASSLRQGNSPLHF.

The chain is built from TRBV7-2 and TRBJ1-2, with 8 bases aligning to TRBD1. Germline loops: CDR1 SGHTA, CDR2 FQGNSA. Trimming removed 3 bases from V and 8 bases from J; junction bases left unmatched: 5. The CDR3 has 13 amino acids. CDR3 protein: CASSFDRGGGYTF. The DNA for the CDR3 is TGTGCCAGCAGCTTCGACAGGGGAGGCGGCTACACCTTC. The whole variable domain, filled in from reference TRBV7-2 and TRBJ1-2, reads GAGVSQSPSNKVTEKGKDVELRCDPISGHTALYWYRQSLGQGLEFLIYFQGNSAPDKSGLPSDRFSAERTGGSVSTLTIQRTQQEDSAVYLCASSFDRGGGYTFGSGTRLTVV.

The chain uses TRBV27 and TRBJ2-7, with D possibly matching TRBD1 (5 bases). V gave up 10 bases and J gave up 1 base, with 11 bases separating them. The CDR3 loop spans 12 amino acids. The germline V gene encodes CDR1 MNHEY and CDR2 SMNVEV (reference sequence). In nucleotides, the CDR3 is TGTGCCACGCGCCGACAGTCCTACGAGCAGTACTTC. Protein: CATRRQSYEQYF.

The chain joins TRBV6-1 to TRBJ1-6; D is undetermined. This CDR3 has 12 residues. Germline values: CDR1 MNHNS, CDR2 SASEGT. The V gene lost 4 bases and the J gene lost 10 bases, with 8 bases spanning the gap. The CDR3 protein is CASSASYSPLHF. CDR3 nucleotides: TGTGCCAGCAGTGCCAGCTACTCACCCCTCCACTTT.

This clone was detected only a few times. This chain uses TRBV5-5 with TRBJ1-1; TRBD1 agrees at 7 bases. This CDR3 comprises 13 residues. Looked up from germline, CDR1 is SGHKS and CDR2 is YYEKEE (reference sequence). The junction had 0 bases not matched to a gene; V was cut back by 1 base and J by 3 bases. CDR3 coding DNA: TGTGCCAGCAGCTTGCAGGGGGACACTGAAGCTTTCTTT. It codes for CASSLQGDTEAFF.

The CDR3 nucleotides are TGCAGCGCCGCGGTCGCTAACTATGGCTACACCTTC. Translated, it gives CSAAVANYGYTF. The V gene is TRBV29-1, the J gene TRBJ1-2; D remains unclear. Germline V gene lookup returns CDR1 SQVTM and CDR2 ANQGSEA. The CDR3 is 12 amino acids. The V end was cut by 7 bases, the J end by 0 bases, with 9 bases between.

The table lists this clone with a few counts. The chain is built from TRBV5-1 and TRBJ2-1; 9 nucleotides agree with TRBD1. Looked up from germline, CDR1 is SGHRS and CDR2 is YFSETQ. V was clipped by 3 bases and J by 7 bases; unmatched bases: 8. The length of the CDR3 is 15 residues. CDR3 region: CASSSTGGAWNEQFF. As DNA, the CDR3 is TGCGCCAGCAGCTCAACAGGGGGCGCGTGGAATGAGCAGTTCTTC.

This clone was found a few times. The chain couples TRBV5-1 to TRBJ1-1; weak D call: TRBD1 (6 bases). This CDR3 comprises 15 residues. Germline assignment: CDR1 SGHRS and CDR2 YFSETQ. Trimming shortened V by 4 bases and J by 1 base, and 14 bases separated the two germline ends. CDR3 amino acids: CASSTDGQTNTEAFF. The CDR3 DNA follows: TGCGCCAGCAGCACGGACGGACAGACGAACACTGAAGCTTTCTTT.

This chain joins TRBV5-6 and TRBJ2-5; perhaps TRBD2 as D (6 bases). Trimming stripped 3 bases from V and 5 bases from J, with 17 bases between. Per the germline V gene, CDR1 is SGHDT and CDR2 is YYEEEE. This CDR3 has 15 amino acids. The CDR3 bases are TGTGCCAGCAGCTCAAGAATAGATCGGGAGGAGACCCAGTACTTC. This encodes CASSSRIDREETQYF.

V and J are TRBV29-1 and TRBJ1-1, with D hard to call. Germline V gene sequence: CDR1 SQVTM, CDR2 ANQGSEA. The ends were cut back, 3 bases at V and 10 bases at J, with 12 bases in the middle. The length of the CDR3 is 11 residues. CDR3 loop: CSVELRRGAFF. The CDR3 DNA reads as TGCAGCGTTGAGTTACGGCGCGGAGCTTTCTTT.

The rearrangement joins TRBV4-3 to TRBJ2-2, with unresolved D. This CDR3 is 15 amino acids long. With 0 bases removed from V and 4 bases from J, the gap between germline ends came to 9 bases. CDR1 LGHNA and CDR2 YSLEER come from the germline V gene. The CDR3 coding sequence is TGCGCCAGCAGCCAAGATACAGTGTCCACCGGGGAGCTGTTTTTT. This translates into CASSQDTVSTGELFF.

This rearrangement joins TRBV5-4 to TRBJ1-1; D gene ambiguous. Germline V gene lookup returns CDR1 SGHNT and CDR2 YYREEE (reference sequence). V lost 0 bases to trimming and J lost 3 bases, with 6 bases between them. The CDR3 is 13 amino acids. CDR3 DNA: TGTGCCAGCAGCTTGGCTTCGGACACTGAAGCTTTCTTT. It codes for CASSLASDTEAFF.

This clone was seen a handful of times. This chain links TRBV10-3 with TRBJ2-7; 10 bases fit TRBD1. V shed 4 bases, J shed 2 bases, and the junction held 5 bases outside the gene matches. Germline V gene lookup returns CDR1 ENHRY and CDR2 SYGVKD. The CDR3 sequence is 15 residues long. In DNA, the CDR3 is TGTGCCATCAGTGGGGCCGGGACAGGGGCCTACGAGCAGTACTTC. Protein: CAISGAGTGAYEQYF.

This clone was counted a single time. The CDR3 spells CAISGGQGETQYF. For the CDR3, the DNA is TGTGCCATCAGTGGGGGACAGGGAGAGACCCAGTACTTC. The J gene is TRBJ2-5, the V gene TRBV10-3; 9 bases map to TRBD1. J gave up 4 bases and V 4 bases, and 1 base lay outside the gene matches. The CDR3 extends over 13 amino acids. From germline, CDR1 is ENHRY and CDR2 SYGVKD.

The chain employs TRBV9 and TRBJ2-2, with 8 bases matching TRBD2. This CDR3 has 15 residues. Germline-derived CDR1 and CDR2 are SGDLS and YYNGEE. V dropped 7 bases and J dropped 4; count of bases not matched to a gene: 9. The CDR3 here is CASQPGGLITGELFF. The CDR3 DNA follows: TGTGCCAGCCAGCCGGGGGGGCTGATCACCGGGGAGCTGTTTTTT.

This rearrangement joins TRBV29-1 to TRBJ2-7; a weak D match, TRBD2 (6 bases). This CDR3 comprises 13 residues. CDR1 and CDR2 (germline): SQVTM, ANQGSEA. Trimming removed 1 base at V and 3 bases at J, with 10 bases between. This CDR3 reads CSVEGGEVYEQYF. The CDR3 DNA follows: TGCAGCGTTGAAGGGGGGGAGGTCTACGAGCAGTACTTC.

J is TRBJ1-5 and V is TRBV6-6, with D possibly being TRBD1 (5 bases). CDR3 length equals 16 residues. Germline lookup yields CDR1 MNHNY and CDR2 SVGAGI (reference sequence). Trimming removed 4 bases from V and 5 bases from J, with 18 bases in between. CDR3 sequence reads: CASSSGWGDADQPQHF. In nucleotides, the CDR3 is TGTGCCAGCAGTTCAGGTTGGGGGGATGCTGATCAGCCCCAGCATTTT.